These 8 T cell receptor beta chains came from one sample sequenced in a study of cytomegalovirus exposure and HLA in healthy donors. The PCR used 60 Vbeta and 13 Jbeta primers. Here immunoSEQ multiplex PCR was the method, and the copy in TCRdb shows in-frame clones only, minus some. The sample contains 90,000 to 120,000 clones, less than 80% of which appear only once. Material for sequencing was PBMCs. The receptors were sampled from a man aged 30 to 39 in good health and CMV-seronegative.

The CDR3 is CASSLGGDSIWGYTF. The CDR3 coding sequence is TGTGCCAGCAGCTTAGGCGGGGACAGTATCTGGGGCTACACCTTC. The V call is TRBV13, the J call TRBJ1-2, with 7 nucleotides matching TRBD1. The CDR3 covers 15 residues. Per the germline V gene, CDR1 is PRHDT and CDR2 is FYEKMQ (reference sequence). V shed 0 bases, J shed 8 bases, and the junction held 9 bases outside the gene matches.

V gene TRBV28 combines with J gene TRBJ1-2; the D gene is possibly TRBD1 (5 bases). CDR1 is MDHEN, CDR2 SYDVKM, per germline. V gave up 5 bases and J gave up 0 bases, with 25 bases separating them. There are 19 residues in the CDR3. CDR3 residues: CASSLPSKAGIGPNYGYTF. The CDR3 DNA follows: TGTGCCAGCAGTCTACCAAGCAAAGCAGGGATAGGGCCTAACTATGGCTACACCTTC.

The genes are TRBV27 and TRBJ1-1, with D possibly TRBD1 on 6 matching bases. CDR3 size: 18 residues. Germline CDR1 MNHEY, CDR2 SMNVEV (reference sequence). The germline V and J ends were trimmed by 1 base and 0 bases, with 18 bases remaining between them. DNA for the CDR3: TGTGCCAGCAGTTTATTATCACCGCCGGGACACATGAACACTGAAGCTTTCTTT. Translating it yields CASSLLSPPGHMNTEAFF.

This clone has a handful of counts. The genes are TRBV19 and TRBJ2-2; 10 bases are shared with TRBD1. The CDR3 extends over 17 amino acids. Unmatched junction bases numbered 5, after V lost 3 bases and J lost 1 base. CDR1 is LNHDA, CDR2 SQIVND, per germline (reference sequence). CDR3 amino acids: CASSIRTGGMNTGELFF. For the CDR3, the DNA is TGTGCCAGTAGTATTCGGACAGGGGGAATGAACACCGGGGAGCTGTTTTTT.

The CDR3 bases are TGTGCCAGCAGTACAATGTACGAGCAGTACTTC. The encoded protein is CASSTMYEQYF. V and J are TRBV2 and TRBJ2-7; D is unclear. The CDR3 has 11 amino acids. In germline, CDR1 is SNHLY, CDR2 FYNNEI. Trimming pared 5 bases from V and 4 bases from J, leaving 6 bases between.

On this clone itself: The CDR3 end shows no conserved phenylalanine or tryptophan, and so a read error is likely. No DNA is shown, since the ends of the CDR3 on it are uncertain; the CDR3 is the one TCRdb lists. The chain recombines TRBV28 with TRBJ2-7; the table names TRBD2, a call not compared with the DNA. The CDR3 has 13 residues if both end residues are counted. Per the germline V gene, CDR1 is MDHEN and CDR2 is SYDVKM. The CDR3 spells CASSGGLAGAQIS.

This rearrangement joins TRBV11-2 to TRBJ1-2, with TRBD1 matching over 7 bases. Germline CDR1 and CDR2: SGHAT and FQNNGV. The CDR3 sequence is 15 residues long. The ends lost 5 bases at V and 4 bases at J; junction bases unmatched: 10. The CDR3 nucleotides are TGTGCCAGCAGCGTCGGGACAGCCATGATCTATGGCTACACCTTC. Protein: CASSVGTAMIYGYTF.

V and J are TRBV30 and TRBJ1-4; D remains unclear. The CDR3 extends over 16 amino acids. Trimming took 7 bases from V and 0 from J, leaving 18 bases between them. Germline-derived CDR1 and CDR2 are GTSNPN and SVGIG (reference sequence). CDR3 DNA: TGTGCCTCGGAGGCGGGCTCTTATGCAACTAATGAAAAACTGTTTTTT. This translates into CASEAGSYATNEKLFF. Using reference TRBV30 and TRBJ1-4 for the parts outside the CDR3, the full variable domain is SQTIHQWPATLVQPVGSPLSLECTVEGTSNPNLYWYRQAAGRGLQLLFYSVGIGQISSEVPQNLSASRPQDRQFILSSKKLLLSDSGFYLCASEAGSYATNEKLFFGSGTQLSVL.